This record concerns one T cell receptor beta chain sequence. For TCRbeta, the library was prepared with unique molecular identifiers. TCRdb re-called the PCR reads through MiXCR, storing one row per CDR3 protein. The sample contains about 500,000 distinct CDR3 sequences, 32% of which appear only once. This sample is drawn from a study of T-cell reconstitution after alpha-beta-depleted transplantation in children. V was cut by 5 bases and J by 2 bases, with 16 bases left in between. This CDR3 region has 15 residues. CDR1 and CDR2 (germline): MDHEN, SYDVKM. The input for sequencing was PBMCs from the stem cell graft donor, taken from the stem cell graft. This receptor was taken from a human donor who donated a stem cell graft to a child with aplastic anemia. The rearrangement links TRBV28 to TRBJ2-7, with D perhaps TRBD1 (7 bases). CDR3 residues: CASSPPGGQTYEQYF. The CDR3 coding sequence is TGTGCCAGCAGTCCGCCCGGGGGACAGACCTACGAGCAGTACTTC.